This paragraph covers one T cell receptor (beta chain) sequence. The data are from a study of shared clonotypes between healthy human individuals. Trimming removed 3 bases from V and 5 bases from J; junction bases left unmatched: 6. The CDR3 extends over 15 amino acids. Germline V CDR1 and CDR2: SGHRS, YFSETQ. DNA at roughly 0.2 ug, about 30,000 T cell genomes, went into sorted-subset replicate PCRs. Under the authors' procedure: Sequence data from immunoSEQ were junction-only and lacked quality scores; consequently, filtering differed. Clones were read by immunoSEQ multiplex PCR, and TCRdb kept only the in-frame ones, dropping some. V and J calls and clone size are as listed in that table; D and trimming were resolved from the DNA. The sample carries 1.6 million or so clones, 97% to 99% recorded once.

V and J are TRBV5-1 and TRBJ2-5; TRBD2 matches at 11 bases. The clonotype comes from a man aged 25 to 40 in good health. The sequencing sample was made of naive CD4+ T cells sorted from blood. Subset denoted: CD45RA+ positively selected. The CDR3 reads CASSSGVAGGETQYF. Written as DNA, the CDR3 is TGCGCCAGCAGCTCCGGCGTAGCGGGAGGGGAGACCCAGTACTTC. The complete variable domain, with remaining parts taken from reference TRBV5-1 and TRBJ2-5, reads KAGVTQTPRYLIKTRGQQVTLSCSPISGHRSVSWYQQTPGQGLQFLFEYFSETQRNKGNFPGRFSGRQFSNSRSEMNVSTLELGDSALYLCASSSGVAGGETQYFGPGTRLLVL.